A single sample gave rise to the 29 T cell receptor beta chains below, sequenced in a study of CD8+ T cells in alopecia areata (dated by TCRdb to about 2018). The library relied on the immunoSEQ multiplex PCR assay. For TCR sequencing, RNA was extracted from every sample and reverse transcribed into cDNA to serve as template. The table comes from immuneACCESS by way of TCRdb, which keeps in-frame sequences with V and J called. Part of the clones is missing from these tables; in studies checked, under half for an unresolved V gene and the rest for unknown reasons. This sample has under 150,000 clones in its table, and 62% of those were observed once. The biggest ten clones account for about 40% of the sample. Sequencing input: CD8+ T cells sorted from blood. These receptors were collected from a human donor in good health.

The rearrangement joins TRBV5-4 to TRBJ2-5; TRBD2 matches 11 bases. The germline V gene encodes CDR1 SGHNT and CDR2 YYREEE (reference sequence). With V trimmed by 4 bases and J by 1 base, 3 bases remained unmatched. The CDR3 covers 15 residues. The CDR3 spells CASSGGTSGQETQYF. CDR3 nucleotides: TGTGCCAGCAGCGGAGGGACTAGCGGCCAAGAGACCCAGTACTTC.

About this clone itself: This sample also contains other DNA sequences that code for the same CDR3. CDR3 sequence reads: CASRLNTEAFF. The CDR3 DNA reads TGTGCCAGCAGGTTGAACACTGAAGCTTTCTTT. This chain uses TRBV7-9 with TRBJ1-1; D uncertain. The V gene's germline CDR1 is SEHNR and CDR2 FQNEAQ (reference sequence). V was clipped by 6 bases and J by 0 bases, with 2 bases between them. The CDR3 extends over 11 amino acids.

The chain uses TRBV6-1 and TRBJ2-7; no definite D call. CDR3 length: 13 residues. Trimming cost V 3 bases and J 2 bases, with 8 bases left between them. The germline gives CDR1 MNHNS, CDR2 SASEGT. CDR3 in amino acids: CASSDREAYEQYF. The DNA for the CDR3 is TGTGCCAGCAGTGATCGCGAGGCCTACGAGCAGTACTTC.

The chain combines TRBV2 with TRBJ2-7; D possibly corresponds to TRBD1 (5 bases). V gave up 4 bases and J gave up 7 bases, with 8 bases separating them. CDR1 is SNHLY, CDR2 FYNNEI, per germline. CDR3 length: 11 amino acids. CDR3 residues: CASSAPGEQYF. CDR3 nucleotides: TGTGCCAGCAGTGCCCCAGGGGAGCAGTACTTC.

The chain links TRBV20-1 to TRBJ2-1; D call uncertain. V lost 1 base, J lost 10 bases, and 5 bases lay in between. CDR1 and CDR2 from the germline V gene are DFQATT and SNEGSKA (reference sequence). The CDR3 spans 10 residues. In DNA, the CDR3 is TGCAGTGCTAGAGGCGAGGAGCAGTTCTTC. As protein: CSARGEEQFF.

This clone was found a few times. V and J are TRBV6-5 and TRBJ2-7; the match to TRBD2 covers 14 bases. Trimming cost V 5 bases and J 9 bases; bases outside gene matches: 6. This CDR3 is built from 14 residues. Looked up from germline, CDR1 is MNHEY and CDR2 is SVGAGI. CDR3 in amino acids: CASSPGLAGVGQYF. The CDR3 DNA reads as TGTGCCAGCAGTCCGGGACTAGCGGGAGTCGGGCAGTACTTC.

Here the CDR3 DNA reads TGTGCCAGCAGAGACAGAATAGAAGAGACCCAGTACTTC. Amino acids: CASRDRIEETQYF. V usage is TRBV13 and J usage is TRBJ2-5; a weak D match, TRBD1 (5 bases). Trimming removed 6 bases from V and 3 bases from J, with 11 bases in between. The CDR3 sequence is 13 residues long. The germline V gene encodes CDR1 PRHDT and CDR2 FYEKMQ (reference sequence).

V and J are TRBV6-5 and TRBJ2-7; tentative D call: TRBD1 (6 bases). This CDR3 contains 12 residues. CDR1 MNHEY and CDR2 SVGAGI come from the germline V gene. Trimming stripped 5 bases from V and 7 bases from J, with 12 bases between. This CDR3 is CASSTTGWEQYF. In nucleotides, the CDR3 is TGTGCCAGCAGTACAACAGGGTGGGAGCAGTACTTC.

The CDR3 here is CSVPGRSGWYF. CDR3 coding DNA: TGCAGCGTCCCCGGGCGCTCGGGGTGGTATTTT. The J gene is TRBJ2-3, the V gene TRBV29-1, with TRBD2 as a possible D gene (5 bases). Trimming took off 6 bases at V and 14 bases at J, with 18 bases between the two ends. Looked up from germline, CDR1 is SQVTM and CDR2 is ANQGSEA. The CDR3 is made up of 11 amino acids.

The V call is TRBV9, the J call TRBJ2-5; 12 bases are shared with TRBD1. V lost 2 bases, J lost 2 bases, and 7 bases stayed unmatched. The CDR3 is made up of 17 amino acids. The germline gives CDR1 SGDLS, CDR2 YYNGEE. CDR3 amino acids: CASSVKGTGGSQETQYF. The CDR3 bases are TGTGCCAGCAGCGTTAAAGGGACAGGGGGCAGTCAAGAGACCCAGTACTTC. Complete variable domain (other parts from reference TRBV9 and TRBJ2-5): DSGVTQTPKHLITATGQRVTLRCSPRSGDLSVYWYQQSLDQGLQFLIQYYNGEERAKGNILERFSAQQFPDLHSELNLSSLELGDSALYFCASSVKGTGGSQETQYFGPGTRLLVL.

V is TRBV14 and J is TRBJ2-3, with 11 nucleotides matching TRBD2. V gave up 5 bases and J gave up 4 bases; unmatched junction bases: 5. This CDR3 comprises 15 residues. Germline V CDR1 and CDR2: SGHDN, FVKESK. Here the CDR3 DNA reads TGTGCCAGCAGCTTACTAGCGGGAGTTGCAGATACGCAGTATTTT. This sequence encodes CASSLLAGVADTQYF.

The CDR3 is CASGQGAGQPQHF. CDR3 DNA: TGCGCCAGCGGGCAGGGTGCGGGTCAGCCCCAGCATTTT. The chain links TRBV5-1 to TRBJ1-5; D is possibly TRBD1 (5 bases). The V end lost 7 bases, the J end lost 6 bases, and 14 bases lay between the germline ends. The CDR3 covers 13 residues. The germline gives CDR1 SGHRS, CDR2 YFSETQ.

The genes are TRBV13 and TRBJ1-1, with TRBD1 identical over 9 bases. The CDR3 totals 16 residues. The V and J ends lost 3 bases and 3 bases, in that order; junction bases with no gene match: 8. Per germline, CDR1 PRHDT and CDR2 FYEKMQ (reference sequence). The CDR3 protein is CASSFDGGQGYTEAFF. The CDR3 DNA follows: TGTGCCAGCAGCTTCGACGGTGGACAGGGGTACACTGAAGCTTTCTTT.

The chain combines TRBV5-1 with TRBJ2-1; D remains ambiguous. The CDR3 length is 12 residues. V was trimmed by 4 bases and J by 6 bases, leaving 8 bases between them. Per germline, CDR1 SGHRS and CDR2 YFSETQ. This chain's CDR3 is CASSSQSNEQFF. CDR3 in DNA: TGCGCCAGCAGCAGCCAGAGCAATGAGCAGTTCTTC.

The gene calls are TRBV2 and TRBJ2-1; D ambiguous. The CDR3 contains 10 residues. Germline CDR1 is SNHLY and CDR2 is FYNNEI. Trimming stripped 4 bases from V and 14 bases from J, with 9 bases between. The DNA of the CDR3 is TGTGCCAGCAGTGGCCTAAAGGAGTTCTTC. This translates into CASSGLKEFF.

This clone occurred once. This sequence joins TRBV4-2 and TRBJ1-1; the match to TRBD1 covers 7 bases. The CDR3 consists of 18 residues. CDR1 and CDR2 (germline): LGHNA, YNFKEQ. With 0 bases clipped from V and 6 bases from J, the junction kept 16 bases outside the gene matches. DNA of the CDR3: TGTGCCAGCAGCCAAGATTTCGTTCTTGGCAGGGGGGACTCTGAAGCTTTCTTT. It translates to CASSQDFVLGRGDSEAFF.

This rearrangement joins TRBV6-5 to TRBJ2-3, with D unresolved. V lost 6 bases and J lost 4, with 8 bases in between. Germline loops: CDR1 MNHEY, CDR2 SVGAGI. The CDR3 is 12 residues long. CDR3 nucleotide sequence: TGTGCCAGCAGCCAGATATCAGATACGCAGTATTTT. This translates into CASSQISDTQYF.

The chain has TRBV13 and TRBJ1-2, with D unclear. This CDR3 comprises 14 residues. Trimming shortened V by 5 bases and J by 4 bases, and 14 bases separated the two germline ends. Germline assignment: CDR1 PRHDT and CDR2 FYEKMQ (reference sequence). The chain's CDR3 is CASSEGSRLYGYTF. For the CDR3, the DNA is TGTGCCAGCAGCGAAGGAAGCCGCCTCTATGGCTACACCTTC. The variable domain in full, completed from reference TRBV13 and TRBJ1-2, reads AAGVIQSPRHLIKEKRETATLKCYPIPRHDTVYWYQQGPGQDPQFLISFYEKMQSDKGSIPDRFSAQQFSDYHSELNMSSLELGDSALYFCASSEGSRLYGYTFGSGTRLTVV.

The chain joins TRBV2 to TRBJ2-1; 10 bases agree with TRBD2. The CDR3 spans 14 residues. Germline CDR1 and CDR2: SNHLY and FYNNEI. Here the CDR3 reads CAPRSGRARNEQFF. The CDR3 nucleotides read TGTGCTCCCCGAAGCGGGAGGGCCAGGAATGAGCAGTTCTTC.

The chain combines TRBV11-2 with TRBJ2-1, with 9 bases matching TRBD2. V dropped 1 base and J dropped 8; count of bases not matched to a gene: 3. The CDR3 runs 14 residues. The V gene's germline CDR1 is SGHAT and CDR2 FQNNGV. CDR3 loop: CASSLVSGSDEQFF. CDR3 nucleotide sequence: TGTGCCAGCAGCTTAGTTAGCGGGAGCGATGAGCAGTTCTTC.

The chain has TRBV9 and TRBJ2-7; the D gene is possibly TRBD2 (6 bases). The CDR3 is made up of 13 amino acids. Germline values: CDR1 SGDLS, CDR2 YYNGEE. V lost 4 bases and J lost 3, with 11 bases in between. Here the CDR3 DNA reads TGTGCCAGCAGCCTGGGACTGCACTACGAGCAGTACTTC. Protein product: CASSLGLHYEQYF.

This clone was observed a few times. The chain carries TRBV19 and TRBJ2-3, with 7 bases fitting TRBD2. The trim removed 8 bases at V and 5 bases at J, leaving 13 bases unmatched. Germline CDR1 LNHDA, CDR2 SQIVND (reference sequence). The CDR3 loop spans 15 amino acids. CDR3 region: CASQQTSSVGDTQYF. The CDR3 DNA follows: TGTGCCAGTCAACAGACTAGCTCGGTGGGAGATACGCAGTATTTT.

CDR3: CASIRDKGTF. As DNA, the CDR3 is TGTGCCAGCATCCGGGACAAGGGGACCTTC. The chain joins TRBV6-4 to TRBJ1-2, with a weak D call TRBD1 (6 bases). The CDR3 length is 10 residues. The germline V and J ends were trimmed by 7 bases and 14 bases, with 14 bases remaining between them. Germline V gives CDR1 MRHNA, CDR2 SNTAGT.

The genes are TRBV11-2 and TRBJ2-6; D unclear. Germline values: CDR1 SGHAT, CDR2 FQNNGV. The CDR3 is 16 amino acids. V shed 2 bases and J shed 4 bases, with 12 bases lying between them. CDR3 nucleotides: TGTGCCAGCAGCTTATTTCTCGGGTCCGGGGCCAACGTCCTGACTTTC. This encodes CASSLFLGSGANVLTF.

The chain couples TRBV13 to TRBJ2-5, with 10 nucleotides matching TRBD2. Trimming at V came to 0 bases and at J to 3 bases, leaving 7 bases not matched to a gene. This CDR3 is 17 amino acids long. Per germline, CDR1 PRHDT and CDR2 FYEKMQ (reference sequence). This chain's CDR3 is CASSLGRGLAEKETQYF. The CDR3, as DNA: TGTGCCAGCAGCTTAGGCCGCGGACTAGCGGAAAAAGAGACCCAGTACTTC.

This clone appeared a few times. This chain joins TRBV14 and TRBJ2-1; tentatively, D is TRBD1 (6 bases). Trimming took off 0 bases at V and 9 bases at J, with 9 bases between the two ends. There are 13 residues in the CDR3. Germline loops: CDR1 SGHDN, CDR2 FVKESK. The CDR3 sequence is CASSQEQGSEQFF. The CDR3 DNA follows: TGTGCCAGCAGCCAAGAACAGGGAAGTGAGCAGTTCTTC.

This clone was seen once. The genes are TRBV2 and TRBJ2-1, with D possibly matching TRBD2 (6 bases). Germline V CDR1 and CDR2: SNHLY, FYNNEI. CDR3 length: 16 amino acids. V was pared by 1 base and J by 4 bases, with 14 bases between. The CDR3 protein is CASSEVAGSRYNEQFF. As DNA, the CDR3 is TGTGCCAGCAGTGAAGTGGCGGGAAGCCGGTACAATGAGCAGTTCTTC.

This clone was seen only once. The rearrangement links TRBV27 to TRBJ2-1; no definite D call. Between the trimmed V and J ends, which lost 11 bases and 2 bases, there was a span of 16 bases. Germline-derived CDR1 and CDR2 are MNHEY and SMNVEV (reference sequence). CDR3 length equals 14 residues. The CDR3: CASRDLDTYNEQFF. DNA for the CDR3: TGTGCCTCCCGCGATCTCGATACCTACAATGAGCAGTTCTTC.

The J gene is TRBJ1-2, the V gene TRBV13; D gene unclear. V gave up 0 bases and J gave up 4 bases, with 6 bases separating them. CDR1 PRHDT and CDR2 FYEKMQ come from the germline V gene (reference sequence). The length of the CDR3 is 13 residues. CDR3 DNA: TGTGCCAGCAGCTTAGGGGGCAGCTATGGCTACACCTTC. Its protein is CASSLGGSYGYTF.